This record concerns one TCR beta chain sequence. What this receptor recognizes is not known. No base-level quality is on record; no much larger clone is a single base apart. Using the deep immunoSEQ assay, TCR CDR3 regions were amplified from genomic DNA by multiplex PCR. Genomic DNA extracted from each cell subset was distributed evenly over all wells of several immunoSEQ 96-well plates, and each plate served as one replicate. For sorted subsets, each replicate PCR was loaded with 200 ng genomic DNA, equivalent to 32,000 or so T cell genomes. Purified libraries were measured with a Qubit 3.0 fluorometer, size-checked on a Bioanalyzer 2100, and measured again with the KAPA Library Quantification kit. A separate single-read 150-cycle Illumina NextSeq 550 flow cell was used to sequence each immunoSEQ 96-well plate. In the original analysis: Because the immunoSEQ output included only junctional sequences and no quality scores, the filtering could not be the same as the filtering used for full-length reads. To assign V/J genes and CDR3, sequences were annotated against IMGT germline references using PyIR, a Python wrapper for IgBLAST v1.9. Any read was removed if the V/J assignment was weak (E-value above 1e-6), the CDR3 was missing, or the read contained stop codons, out-of-frame junctions, or ambiguous translated residues. V3J clonotypes were defined as sequences sharing an identical inferred V gene, J gene, and CDR3 amino acid sequence. Percentage overlap between repertoires was calculated by dividing the number of shared unique clonotypes by the size of the smaller repertoire. Richness of each repertoire was evaluated using RTK rarefaction, the Chao1 estimator, and Recon v2.1 estimates of unobserved clonotypes. Generation probabilities for all TCRbeta clonotypes obtained by the gDNA method from a handful of donors were computed using OLGA. TCRdb retrieved this table from immuneACCESS and kept in-frame rearrangements only. Not all clones are present; in checked studies, unresolved V genes account for under half, and no reason is known for the remainder. That table gives V, J and clone size, and the DNA gave D and trimming. This sample holds about 870,000 clones; 80% to 95% were observed only once. Together, the top ten hold less than 25% of the sample.

The sample originates from a study of shared clonotypes between healthy human individuals (dated by TCRdb to 2018 to 2020). As for the study more broadly: Three men and two women, aged 18 to 49 years, made up the cohort. For each donor, CD4 naive and CD4 memory were each given three plates, CD8 naive was given two plates, and CD8 memory was given one plate. Blood TCR repertoires of five healthy adults were deeply sequenced to estimate repertoire size and the extent of clonotype sharing between individuals. Libraries were prepared and TCR repertoires were sequenced by different laboratories using diverse techniques, in order to increase sequencing depth and limit assay-specific biases. Between about 0.94 and 10 billion PBMCs per donor were obtained by leukapheresis.

The paper's findings and limits, for the study overall: Incomplete sequencing was indicated by rarefaction of sorted-subset datasets, despite the large sequencing depth. The genetic and exposure-history diversity represented was limited by the small number of donors. Pairwise subsampling indicated that sequencing depth was expected to affect the degree of clonotype sharing among donors. Naive subsets generally had larger estimated clonotype richness than memory subsets. Sampling was limited to blood, and TCR repertoires in tissue likely differ from TCR repertoires in blood. When a handful of donors were compared, the shared fraction of clonotypes was around 5% for naive CD4, about 4% for naive CD8, more than 2% for memory CD4, and roughly 0.43% for memory CD8. Higher generation probabilities were observed for clonotypes shared by all four sorted-subset donors than for non-shared clonotypes.

CD8 naive samples were CD45RO-negative cells positively selected for CCR7, giving a CD45RA+CCR7+ population that excluded TemRA cells. The donors were healthy, HIV-negative adults with no recently reported acute infections or vaccinations. Every donor was a Caucasian adult residing in Nashville, Tennessee, USA. After blood collection by leukapheresis, PBMCs were isolated using Ficoll-Histopaque density gradient centrifugation and then cryopreserved in the vapor phase of liquid nitrogen. Purity and quantity of every magnetically sorted T cell population were checked by analytical flow cytometry. From each sorted fraction, genomic DNA was isolated and quantified by UV absorbance on a Nanodrop 2000c. V loses 5 bases, J loses 6 bases, and the germline ends lie 17 bases apart. The germline V gene (reference sequence) provides CDR1 SSHAT and CDR2 FNYEAQ. There are 15 amino acids in the CDR3, from cysteine to phenylalanine inclusive. CDR3 DNA only is kept here, 45 bases in frame from base 1.

The sample consisted of naive CD8+ T cells sorted from blood. The intended sense of this specimen's cell subset or site label: CD45RA+CCR7+. This chain joins TRBV7-7 to TRBJ2-1; the D gene is perhaps TRBD2, on 6 matching bases. The TCR originated in a man younger than 45 in good health. The sequence in DNA is TGTGCCAGCAGCCGTTGGGACTCCCCACTCAATGAGCAGTTCTTC. The translation is CASSRWDSPLNEQFF. With the rest looked up from the reference TRBV7-7 and TRBJ2-1 genes rather than sequenced, the full variable domain is GAGVSQSPRYKVTKRGQDVTLRCDPISSHATLYWYQQALGQGPEFLTYFNYEAQPDKSGLPSDRFSAERPEGSISTLTIQRTEQRDSAMYRCASSRWDSPLNEQFFGPGTRLTVL.